Following are 22 T cell receptor beta chains from one sample sequenced in a study of blood T cell repertoires in COVID-19. Method: immunoSEQ multiplex PCR; TCRdb's copy keeps in-frame clones and lacks some. The sample records under 250,000 clones, 75% to 90% being singletons. Sequenced sample: PBMCs or T cells enriched from blood (not recorded which). The source of these receptors is a woman aged 18-29 years in a cohort exposed to, infected with or recovered from COVID-19 (not recorded which).

This chain uses TRBV19 with TRBJ2-1; 7 nucleotides match TRBD2. CDR1 is LNHDA and CDR2 is SQIVND in the germline V gene (reference sequence). There are 17 residues in the CDR3. V shed 8 bases, J shed 4 bases, and the junction held 17 bases outside the gene matches. The CDR3: CASEEGSGGTGYNEQFF. CDR3 DNA sequence: TGTGCCAGTGAGGAGGGGTCCGGGGGGACTGGATACAATGAGCAGTTCTTC.

This clone was detected once. J is TRBJ1-4 and V is TRBV5-1; maybe TRBD1 (6 bases). Per germline, CDR1 SGHRS and CDR2 YFSETQ. This CDR3 contains 14 residues. Trimming stripped 5 bases from V and 2 bases from J, with 10 bases between. This chain's CDR3 is CASRPGVTNEKLFF. The CDR3 bases are TGCGCCAGCAGGCCAGGGGTGACTAATGAAAAACTGTTTTTT.

The chain joins TRBV9 to TRBJ1-6, with 7 bases fitting TRBD1. The CDR3 length is 16 residues. After removal of 0 bases from V and 5 bases from J, the junction contained 5 bases not matched to a gene. Germline assignment: CDR1 SGDLS and CDR2 YYNGEE. The CDR3 sequence: CASSVGTGANNSPLHF. The CDR3 bases are TGTGCCAGCAGCGTAGGAACAGGGGCAAATAATTCACCCCTCCACTTT.

The chain joins TRBV6-1 to TRBJ1-1; 10 bases agree with TRBD1. Trimming cost V 4 bases and J 0 bases; bases outside gene matches: 5. Germline V lookup: CDR1 MNHNS, CDR2 SASEGT. This CDR3 contains 16 residues. The CDR3 DNA follows: TGTGCCAGCAGTGCCGGGACAGGGGTAGTGAACACTGAAGCTTTCTTT. Its protein is CASSAGTGVVNTEAFF.

The V gene is TRBV6-4, the J gene TRBJ2-5, with D possibly matching TRBD2 (5 bases). V was shortened by 6 bases and J by 4 bases, with 15 bases between the two germline ends. This CDR3 is built from 14 residues. The germline V gene has CDR1 MRHNA and CDR2 SNTAGT. CDR3 amino acids: CASRTEAVRETQYF. CDR3 coding DNA: TGTGCCAGCAGAACAGAAGCGGTAAGAGAGACCCAGTACTTC.

This rearrangement joins TRBV5-1 to TRBJ2-3; TRBD1 might be the D (6 bases). The germline gives CDR1 SGHRS, CDR2 YFSETQ. This CDR3 spans 14 amino acids. The V end was cut by 4 bases, the J end by 6 bases, with 15 bases between. CDR3 DNA: TGCGCCAGCAGCCTAGGACAGCGTGGGGATACGCAGTATTTT. Amino acids: CASSLGQRGDTQYF.

The chain combines TRBV7-3 with TRBJ2-6; D ambiguous. The CDR3 is 17 amino acids. V lost 2 bases and J lost 0, with 11 bases in between. CDR1 is SGHTA, CDR2 FQGTGA, per germline. CDR3 sequence reads: CASSLSGSTSGANVLTF. CDR3 in DNA: TGTGCCAGCAGCTTATCGGGTTCCACCTCTGGGGCCAACGTCCTGACTTTC.

This clone was counted once. The J gene is TRBJ1-5, the V gene TRBV16; the D is unclear. Looked up from germline, CDR1 is KGHSY and CDR2 is FQNENV. V lost 5 bases, J lost 4 bases, and 9 bases lay in between. This CDR3 has 13 amino acids. Here the CDR3 reads CASSLRQNQPQHF. In DNA form, the CDR3 reads TGTGCCAGCAGCTTGCGACAAAATCAGCCCCAGCATTTT.

The chain has TRBV6-5 and TRBJ1-3; TRBD1 matches 10 bases. The CDR3 loop spans 15 amino acids. Germline V CDR1 and CDR2: MNHEY, SVGAGI. V shed 6 bases and J 2 bases; nucleotides not matched to a gene: 4. For the CDR3, the DNA is TGTGCCAGCAGCCCCGGGACAGGGGCTGGAAACACCATATATTTT. Its protein product is CASSPGTGAGNTIYF.

This chain links TRBV6-1 with TRBJ2-7, with D possibly TRBD1 on 5 matching bases. The germline V and J ends were trimmed by 3 bases and 4 bases, with 10 bases remaining between them. The CDR3 totals 13 residues. The germline V gene encodes CDR1 MNHNS and CDR2 SASEGT. CDR3 in amino acids: CASSESGKYEQYF. For the CDR3, the DNA is TGTGCCAGCAGTGAGTCAGGGAAATACGAGCAGTACTTC.

This sequence joins TRBV5-1 and TRBJ1-6, with 8 nucleotides matching TRBD1. The germline gives CDR1 SGHRS, CDR2 YFSETQ. The ends lost 0 bases at V and 8 bases at J; junction bases unmatched: 4. This CDR3 spans 15 amino acids. Here the CDR3 reads CASSLAGQVYSPLHF. The CDR3 coding sequence is TGCGCCAGCAGCTTGGCGGGACAGGTGTATTCACCCCTCCACTTT.

The V and J genes are TRBV19 and TRBJ2-2; D remains ambiguous. The CDR3 spans 16 residues. Trimming cost V 5 bases and J 1 base, with 14 bases left between them. Germline V CDR1 and CDR2: LNHDA, SQIVND (reference sequence). In nucleotides, the CDR3 is TGTGCCAGTAGTCTCCGGGTGTCATGGAACACCGGGGAGCTGTTTTTT. Translating gives CASSLRVSWNTGELFF.

V gene TRBV7-3 combines with J gene TRBJ2-3, with 7 bases identical to TRBD2. Germline loops: CDR1 SGHTA, CDR2 FQGTGA. V trimming: 1 base; J trimming: 1 base; junction bases outside the gene matches: 11. The CDR3 spans 18 residues. The CDR3, as DNA: TGTGCCAGCAGCTTAAGAGTCCTAGCGGAGGGTGGCACAGATACGCAGTATTTT. The encoded protein is CASSLRVLAEGGTDTQYF.

The chain is built from TRBV2 and TRBJ1-4; 7 bases line up with TRBD1. Unmatched junction bases numbered 4, after V lost 7 bases and J lost 8 bases. The length of the CDR3 is 12 residues. Per the germline V gene, CDR1 is SNHLY and CDR2 is FYNNEI. In DNA, the CDR3 is TGTGCCAGCATGGGGGACAGAGAAAAACTGTTTTTT. Protein sequence: CASMGDREKLFF.

CDR3 sequence: CASSYRGGGPNTEAFF. CDR3 DNA: TGTGCCAGCTCTTATAGGGGAGGGGGGCCGAACACTGAAGCTTTCTTT. The chain links TRBV3-1 (or the pseudogene TRBV3-2) to TRBJ1-1; D might be TRBD1 (6 bases). The germline V gene has CDR1 LGHDT and CDR2 YNNKEL (reference sequence). CDR3 length: 16 amino acids. The V end was cut by 8 bases, the J end by 1 base, with 20 bases between.

The chain carries TRBV5-4 and TRBJ2-5, with 14 bases aligning to TRBD2. The CDR3 is 17 amino acids. The junction had 9 bases not matched to a gene; V was cut back by 3 bases and J by 5 bases. Germline V gene sequence: CDR1 SGHNT, CDR2 YYREEE (reference sequence). The CDR3 reads CASSSPGLAGGDETQYF. CDR3 nucleotides: TGTGCCAGCAGCTCTCCCGGACTAGCGGGAGGTGATGAGACCCAGTACTTC.

Concerning this clone: The CDR3 does not end in the conserved phenylalanine or tryptophan, so this is likely a read error. The limits of the CDR3 on the DNA are not certain, so only TCRdb's listed CDR3 is given. The chain combines TRBV30 with TRBJ2-7; TRBD1 reflects the table's D call only, with no check against the DNA. Counting both end residues, the CDR3 totals 12 amino acids. CDR1 and CDR2 (germline): GTSNPN, SVGIG (reference sequence). The CDR3 protein is CAWSAGQVGHVI.

The V gene is TRBV2, the J gene TRBJ2-1; possible D gene TRBD2, 6 bases. Germline V gene sequence: CDR1 SNHLY, CDR2 FYNNEI. The CDR3 has 15 amino acids. Trimming took 3 bases from V and 5 from J, leaving 14 bases between them. CDR3: CASSEDGSDHNEQFF. The CDR3 DNA reads as TGTGCCAGCAGTGAGGACGGGAGTGACCACAATGAGCAGTTCTTC.

This sequence joins TRBV12-3 or TRBV12-4 and TRBJ2-7; D is possibly TRBD2 (6 bases). This CDR3 region has 13 residues. Trimming pared 1 base from V and 3 bases from J, leaving 7 bases between. Here the CDR3 reads CASSLGLGYEQYF. The DNA for the CDR3 is TGTGCCAGCAGTTTAGGACTAGGCTACGAGCAGTACTTC.

Here the CDR3 reads CASSYQGVTYEQYF. CDR3 coding DNA: TGTGCCAGCAGTTACCAGGGGGTCACCTACGAGCAGTACTTC. V and J are TRBV7-9 and TRBJ2-7; 7 bases are shared with TRBD1. The J segment lost 2 bases and the V segment lost 6 bases, leaving 7 bases of the junction unmatched. Germline CDR1 reads SEHNR; CDR2 reads FQNEAQ (reference sequence). The CDR3 consists of 14 residues.

The chain has TRBV9 and TRBJ1-4; 10 nucleotides agree with TRBD1. Trimming took 3 bases from V and 6 from J; bases not matched to a gene: 2. This CDR3 has 14 residues. Looked up from germline, CDR1 is SGDLS and CDR2 is YYNGEE. CDR3 DNA sequence: TGTGCCAGCAGCGGAGGGACAGGGGATGAAAAACTGTTTTTT. It encodes CASSGGTGDEKLFF.

V and J are TRBV19 and TRBJ2-1; TRBD1 aligns across 10 bases. From germline, CDR1 is LNHDA and CDR2 SQIVND (reference sequence). CDR3 size: 15 residues. Germline trimming cut 6 bases from V and 2 bases from J; bases unmatched to any gene: 4. CDR3 sequence: CASRPGQGTYNEQFF. The CDR3 DNA is TGTGCCAGTAGACCGGGACAGGGGACCTACAATGAGCAGTTCTTC.